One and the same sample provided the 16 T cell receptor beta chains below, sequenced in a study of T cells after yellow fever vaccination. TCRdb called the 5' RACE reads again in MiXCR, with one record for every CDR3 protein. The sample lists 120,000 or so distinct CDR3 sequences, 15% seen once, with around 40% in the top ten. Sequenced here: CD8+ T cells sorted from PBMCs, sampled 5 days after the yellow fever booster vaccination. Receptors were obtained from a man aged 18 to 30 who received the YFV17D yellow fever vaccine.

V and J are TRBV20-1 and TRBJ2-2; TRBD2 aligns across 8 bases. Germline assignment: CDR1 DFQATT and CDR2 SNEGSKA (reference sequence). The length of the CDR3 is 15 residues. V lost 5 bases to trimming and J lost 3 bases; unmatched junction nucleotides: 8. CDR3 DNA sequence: TGCAGTGCTCCCGACTTGCGGGGGGACACCGGGGAGCTGTTTTTT. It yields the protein CSAPDLRGDTGELFF.

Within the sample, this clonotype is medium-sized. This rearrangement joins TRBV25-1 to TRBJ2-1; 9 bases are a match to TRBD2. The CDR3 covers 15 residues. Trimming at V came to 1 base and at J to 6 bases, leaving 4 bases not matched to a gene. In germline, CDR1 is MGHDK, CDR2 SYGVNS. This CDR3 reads CASSELAGEVNEQFF. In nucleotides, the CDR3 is TGTGCCAGCAGTGAATTAGCGGGGGAGGTCAATGAGCAGTTCTTC.

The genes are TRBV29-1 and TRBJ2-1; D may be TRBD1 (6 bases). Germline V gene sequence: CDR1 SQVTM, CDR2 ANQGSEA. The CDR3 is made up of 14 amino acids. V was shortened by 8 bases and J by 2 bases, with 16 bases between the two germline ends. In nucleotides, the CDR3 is TGCAGCTCCCCGGTCAGGGGTCCCTACAATGAGCAGTTCTTC. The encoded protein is CSSPVRGPYNEQFF.

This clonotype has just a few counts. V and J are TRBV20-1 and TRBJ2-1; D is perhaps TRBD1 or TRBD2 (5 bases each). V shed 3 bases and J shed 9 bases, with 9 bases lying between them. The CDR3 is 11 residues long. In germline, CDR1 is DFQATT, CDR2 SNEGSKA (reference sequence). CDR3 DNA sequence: TGCAGTGCTAGTGTGGGGACTGAGCAGTTCTTC. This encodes CSASVGTEQFF.

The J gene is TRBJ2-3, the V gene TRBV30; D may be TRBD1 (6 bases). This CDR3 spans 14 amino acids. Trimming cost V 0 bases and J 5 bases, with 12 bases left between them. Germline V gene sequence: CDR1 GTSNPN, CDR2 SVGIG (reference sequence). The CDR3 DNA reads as TGTGCCTGGAGTGTGGGTCAGGGGAGAGATACGCAGTATTTT. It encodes CAWSVGQGRDTQYF.

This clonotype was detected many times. CDR3 nucleotides: TGTGCCAGCAGCCAAGTCGGGCGGGGGACGGTGGACACTGAAGCTTTCTTT. This gives the protein CASSQVGRGTVDTEAFF. The rearrangement joins TRBV4-2 to TRBJ1-1; D perhaps matches TRBD1 (5 bases). V was pared by 1 base and J by 3 bases, with 18 bases between. The CDR3 has 17 residues. The germline V gene has CDR1 LGHNA and CDR2 YNFKEQ.

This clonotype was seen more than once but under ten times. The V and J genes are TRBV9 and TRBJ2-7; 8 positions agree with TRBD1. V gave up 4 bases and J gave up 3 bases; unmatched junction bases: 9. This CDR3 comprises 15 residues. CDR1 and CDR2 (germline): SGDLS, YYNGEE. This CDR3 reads CASSPRDRLGYEQYF. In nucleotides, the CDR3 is TGTGCCAGCAGCCCCCGGGACAGGCTAGGCTACGAGCAGTACTTC.

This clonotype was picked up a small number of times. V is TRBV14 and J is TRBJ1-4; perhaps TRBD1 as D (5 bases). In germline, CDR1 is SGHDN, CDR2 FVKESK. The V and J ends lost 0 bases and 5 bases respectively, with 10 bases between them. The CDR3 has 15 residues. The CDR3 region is CASSQENYRNEKLFF. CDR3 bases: TGTGCCAGCAGCCAAGAAAATTACAGGAATGAAAAACTGTTTTTT. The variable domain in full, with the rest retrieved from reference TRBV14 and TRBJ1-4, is EAGVTQFPSHSVIEKGQTVTLRCDPISGHDNLYWYRRVMGKEIKFLLHFVKESKQDESGMPNNRFLAERTGGTYSTLKVQPAELEDSGVYFCASSQENYRNEKLFFGSGTQLSVL.

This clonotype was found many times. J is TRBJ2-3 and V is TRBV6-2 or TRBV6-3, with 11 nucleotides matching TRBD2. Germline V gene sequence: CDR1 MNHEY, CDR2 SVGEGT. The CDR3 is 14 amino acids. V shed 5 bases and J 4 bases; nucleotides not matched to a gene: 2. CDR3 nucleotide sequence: TGTGCCAGCAGTCATAGCGGGGGGGCAGATACGCAGTATTTT. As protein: CASSHSGGADTQYF.

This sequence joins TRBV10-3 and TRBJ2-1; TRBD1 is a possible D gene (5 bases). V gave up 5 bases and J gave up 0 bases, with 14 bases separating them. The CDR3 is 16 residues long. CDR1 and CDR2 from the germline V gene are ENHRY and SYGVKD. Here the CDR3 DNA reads TGTGCCATCAGTTCACCACAGGAAAGCTCCTACAATGAGCAGTTCTTC. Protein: CAISSPQESSYNEQFF.

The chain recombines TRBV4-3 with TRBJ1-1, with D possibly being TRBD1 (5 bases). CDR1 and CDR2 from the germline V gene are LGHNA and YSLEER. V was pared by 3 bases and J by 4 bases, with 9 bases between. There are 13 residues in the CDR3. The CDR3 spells CASSQRGGTEAFF. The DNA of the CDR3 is TGCGCCAGCAGCCAGCGGGGCGGCACTGAAGCTTTCTTT.

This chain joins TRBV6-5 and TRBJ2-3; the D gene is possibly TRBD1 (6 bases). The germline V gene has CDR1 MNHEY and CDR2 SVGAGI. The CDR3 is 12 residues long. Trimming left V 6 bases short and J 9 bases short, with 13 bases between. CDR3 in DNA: TGTGCCAGCAGAACTACAGGGCACACGCAGTATTTT. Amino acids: CASRTTGHTQYF.

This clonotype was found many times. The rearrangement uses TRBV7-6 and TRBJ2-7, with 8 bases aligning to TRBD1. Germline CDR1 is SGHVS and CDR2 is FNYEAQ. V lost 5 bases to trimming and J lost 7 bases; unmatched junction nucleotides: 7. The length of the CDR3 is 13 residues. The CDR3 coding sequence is TGTGCCAGCAGCGAGACAGGGGCGGGTGAGCAGTACTTC. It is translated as CASSETGAGEQYF.

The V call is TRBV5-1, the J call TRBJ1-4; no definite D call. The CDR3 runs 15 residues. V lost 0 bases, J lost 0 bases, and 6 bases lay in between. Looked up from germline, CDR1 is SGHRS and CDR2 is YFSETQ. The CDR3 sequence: CASSLGDATNEKLFF. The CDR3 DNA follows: TGCGCCAGCAGCTTGGGTGACGCAACTAATGAAAAACTGTTTTTT.

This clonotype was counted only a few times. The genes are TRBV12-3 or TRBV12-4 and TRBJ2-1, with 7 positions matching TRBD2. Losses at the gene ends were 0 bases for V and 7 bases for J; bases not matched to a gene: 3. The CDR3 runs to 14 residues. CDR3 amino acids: CASSLAGGENEQFF. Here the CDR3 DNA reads TGTGCCAGCAGTTTAGCGGGGGGGGAGAATGAGCAGTTCTTC.

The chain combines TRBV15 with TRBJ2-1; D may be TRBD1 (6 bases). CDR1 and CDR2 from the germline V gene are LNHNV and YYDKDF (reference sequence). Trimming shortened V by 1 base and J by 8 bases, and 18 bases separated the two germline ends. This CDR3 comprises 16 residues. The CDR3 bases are TGTGCCACCAGCAGAGCGCAAAGGGGACATGGGGATGAGCAGTTCTTC. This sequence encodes CATSRAQRGHGDEQFF.